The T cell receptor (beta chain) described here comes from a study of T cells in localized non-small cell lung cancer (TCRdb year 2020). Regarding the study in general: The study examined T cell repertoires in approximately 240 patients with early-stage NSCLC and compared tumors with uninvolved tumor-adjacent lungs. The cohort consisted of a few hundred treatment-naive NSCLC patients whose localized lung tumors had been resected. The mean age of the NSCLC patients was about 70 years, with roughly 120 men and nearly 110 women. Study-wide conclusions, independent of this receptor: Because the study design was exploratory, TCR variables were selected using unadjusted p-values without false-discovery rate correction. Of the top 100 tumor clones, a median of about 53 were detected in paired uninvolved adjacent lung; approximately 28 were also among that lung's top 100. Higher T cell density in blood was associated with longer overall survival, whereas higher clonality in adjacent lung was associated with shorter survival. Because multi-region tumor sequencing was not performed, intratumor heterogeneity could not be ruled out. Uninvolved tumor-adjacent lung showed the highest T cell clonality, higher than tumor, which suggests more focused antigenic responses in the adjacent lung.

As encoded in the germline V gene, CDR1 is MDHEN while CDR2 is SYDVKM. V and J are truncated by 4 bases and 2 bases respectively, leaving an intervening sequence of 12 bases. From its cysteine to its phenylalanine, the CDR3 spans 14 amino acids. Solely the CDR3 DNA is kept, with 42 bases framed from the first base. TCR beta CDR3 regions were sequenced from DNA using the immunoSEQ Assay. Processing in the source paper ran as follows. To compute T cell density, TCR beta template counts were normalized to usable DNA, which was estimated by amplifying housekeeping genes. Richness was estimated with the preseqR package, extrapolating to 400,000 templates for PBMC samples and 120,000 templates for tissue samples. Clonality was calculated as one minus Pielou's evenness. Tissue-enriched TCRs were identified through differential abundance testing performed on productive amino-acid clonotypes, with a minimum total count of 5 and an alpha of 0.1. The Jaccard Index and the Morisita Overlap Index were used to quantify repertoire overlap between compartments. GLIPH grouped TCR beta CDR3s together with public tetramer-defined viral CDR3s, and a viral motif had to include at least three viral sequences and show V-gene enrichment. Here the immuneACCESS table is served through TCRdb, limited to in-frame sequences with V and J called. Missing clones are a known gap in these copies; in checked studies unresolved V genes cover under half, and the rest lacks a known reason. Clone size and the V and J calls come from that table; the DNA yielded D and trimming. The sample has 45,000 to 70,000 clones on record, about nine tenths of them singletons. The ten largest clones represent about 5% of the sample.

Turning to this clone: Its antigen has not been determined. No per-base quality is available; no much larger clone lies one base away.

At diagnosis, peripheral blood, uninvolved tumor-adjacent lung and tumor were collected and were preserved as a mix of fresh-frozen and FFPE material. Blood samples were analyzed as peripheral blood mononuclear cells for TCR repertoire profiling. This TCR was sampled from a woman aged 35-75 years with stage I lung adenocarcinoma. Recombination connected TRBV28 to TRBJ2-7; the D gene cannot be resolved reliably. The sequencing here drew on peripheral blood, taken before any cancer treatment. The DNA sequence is TGTGCCAGCAGTTCCTCCTATAGTCCCTACGAGCAGTACTTC. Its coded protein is CASSSSYSPYEQYF.